In this sample, the clone carrying this T cell receptor beta chain turned up many times. Its antigen is as yet unknown. The data originate from a study of CD8 T cells in ankylosing spondylitis. Notes on the study in general: Disease-linked clones were CD8+ and relatively rare in peripheral blood. A TCR beta motif of 7 to 9 highly homologous variants seemed to mark ankylosing spondylitis blood. Earlier authors reported some of these motif variants in reactive arthritis synovial fluid and blood. The authors reported significant enrichment of disease-linked clones in matched ankylosing spondylitis synovial fluid.

Using quantitative 5'-RACE with molecular barcodes, the authors made TCR beta libraries. TCRdb itself ran the 5' RACE reads through MiXCR, one entry per CDR3 protein. The sample has about 220,000 distinct CDR3 sequences; 15% to 20% are singletons. Trimming took 3 bases from V and 6 from J; bases not matched to a gene: 6. This CDR3 is built from 14 residues. V is TRBV12-3 or TRBV12-4 and J is TRBJ2-7, with 9 bases that match TRBD2. The source material was blood, either unsorted or a sorted T cell fraction (not recorded which). The TCR sequence derives from a male donor with ankylosing spondylitis. The CDR3 sequence is CASSLISGSLEQYF. The CDR3 bases are TGTGCCAGCAGTTTGATTAGCGGGAGTCTCGAGCAGTACTTC.